The rows below give T cell receptor beta chains drawn from one sample of a study of T cell repertoires in cytomegalovirus infection. Each CDR3 protein is one row after TCRdb ran MiXCR on the reads. The table shows over 450,000 distinct CDR3 sequences, with roughly 10% occurring only once. The sample was PBMCs. The receptors were gathered from a human donor in good health (CMV status not recorded). Some clones in this sample may be carry-over from other donors' samples. Both conserved end residues are trimmed from each CDR3.

cdr3_aa,j_call,v_call
ASGGEDTQY,TRBJ2-3,TRBV2
ASSLADEQF,TRBJ2-1,TRBV5-5
ASSLARGAGELF,TRBJ2-2,TRBV7-3
ASSYPPETQY,TRBJ2-5,TRBV6-6
AISGVDSYEQY,TRBJ2-7,TRBV10-3
ASSESWMNTGELF,TRBJ2-2,TRBV6-1
SARATGGGGYEQY,TRBJ2-7,TRBV20-1
ASSLEMNTEAF,TRBJ1-1,TRBV7-6
SARKGGGSYEQY,TRBJ2-7,TRBV20-1
ASSFSGRGTYNEQF,TRBJ2-1,TRBV11-3
ASSLTTRTDTQY,TRBJ2-3,TRBV3-1
ASGLRGNTGELF,TRBJ2-2,TRBV19
ASSLMGVGPGELF,TRBJ2-2,TRBV7-3
ASSASGSSYNEQF,TRBJ2-1,TRBV7-9
ASSLPGQGDEQY,TRBJ2-7,TRBV5-5
ASSLAPGKPQH,TRBJ1-5,TRBV7-3
ASSIKGLHTEAF,TRBJ1-1,TRBV19
ASRSSLAGGTYNEQF,TRBJ2-1,TRBV19
ASRGDRGYEQY,TRBJ2-7,TRBV2
ASSTLNTEAF,TRBJ1-1,TRBV11-2
ASSLEGGRTGPYEQY,TRBJ2-7,TRBV7-6
ASRGAAPQETQY,TRBJ2-5,TRBV27
ASSGTGATYEQY,TRBJ2-7,TRBV6-1
ASSLGDQLKPQH,TRBJ1-5,TRBV7-9
ASSPNPQIVAKNIQY,TRBJ2-4,TRBV7-2
ASSRRRGGEKLF,TRBJ1-4,TRBV6-6
ASSRDRLFTDTQY,TRBJ2-3,TRBV5-1
ASSFGQDYGYT,TRBJ1-2,TRBV7-2
AGSLASGTVIGTDTQY,TRBJ2-3,TRBV13
ASSSPDGRRTDTQY,TRBJ2-3,TRBV5-4
ASSLQTGTKRANEQF,TRBJ2-1,TRBV12-3/TRBV12-4
ASRSQGRADTQY,TRBJ2-3,TRBV28
ASSQEWGGTEAF,TRBJ1-1,TRBV3-1
ASSGGSGAYEQY,TRBJ2-7,TRBV9
ASSRGGGFLTDTQY,TRBJ2-3,TRBV18
ASSSMGVYYGYT,TRBJ1-2,TRBV19
SARDPQPHEQY,TRBJ2-7,TRBV20-1
ASSPGTGIHQPQH,TRBJ1-5,TRBV18